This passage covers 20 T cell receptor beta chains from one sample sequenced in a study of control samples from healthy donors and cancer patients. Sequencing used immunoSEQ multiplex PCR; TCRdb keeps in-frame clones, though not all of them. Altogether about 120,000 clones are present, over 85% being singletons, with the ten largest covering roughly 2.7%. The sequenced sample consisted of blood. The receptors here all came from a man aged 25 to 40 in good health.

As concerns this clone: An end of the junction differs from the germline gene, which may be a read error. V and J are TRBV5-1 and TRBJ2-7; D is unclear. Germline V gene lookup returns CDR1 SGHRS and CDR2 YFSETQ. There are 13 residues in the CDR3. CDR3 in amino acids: CASSLSFQRERIF. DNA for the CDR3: TGCGCCAGCAGCTTGAGTTTCCAGAGAGAGAGGATCTTC. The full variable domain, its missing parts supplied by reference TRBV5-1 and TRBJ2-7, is KAGVTQTPRYLIKTRGQQVTLSCSPISGHRSVSWYQQTPGQGLQFLFEYFSETQRNKGNFPGRFSGRQFSNSRSEMNVSTLELGDSALYLCASSLSFQRERIFGPGTRLTVT.

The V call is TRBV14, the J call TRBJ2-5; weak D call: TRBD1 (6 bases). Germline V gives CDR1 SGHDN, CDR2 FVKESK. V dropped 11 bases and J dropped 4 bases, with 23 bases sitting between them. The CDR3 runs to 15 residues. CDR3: CARPTRYREPETQYF. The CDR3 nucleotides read TGTGCCCGCCCCACACGCTACAGGGAACCAGAGACCCAGTACTTC.

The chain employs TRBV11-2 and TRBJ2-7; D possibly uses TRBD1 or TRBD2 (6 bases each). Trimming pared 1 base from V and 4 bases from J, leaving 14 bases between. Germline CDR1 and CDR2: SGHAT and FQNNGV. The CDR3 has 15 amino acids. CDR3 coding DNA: TGTGCCAGCAGCTTAGCTGCGGGACACCTATACGAGCAGTACTTC. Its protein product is CASSLAAGHLYEQYF.

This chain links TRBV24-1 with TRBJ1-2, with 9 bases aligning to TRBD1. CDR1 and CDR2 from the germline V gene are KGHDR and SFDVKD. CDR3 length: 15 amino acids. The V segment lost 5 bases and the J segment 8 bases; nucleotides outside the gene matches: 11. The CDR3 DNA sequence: TGTGCCACCAGTGGAACCGGGACAGGGACGGGAGGCTACACCTTC. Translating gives CATSGTGTGTGGYTF.

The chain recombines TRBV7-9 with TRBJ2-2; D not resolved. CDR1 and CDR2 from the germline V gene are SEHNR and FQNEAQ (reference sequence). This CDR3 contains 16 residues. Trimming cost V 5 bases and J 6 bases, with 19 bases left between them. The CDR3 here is CASSPTPGFNPGELFF. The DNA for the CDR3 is TGTGCCAGCAGCCCCACCCCCGGATTCAATCCCGGGGAGCTGTTTTTT.

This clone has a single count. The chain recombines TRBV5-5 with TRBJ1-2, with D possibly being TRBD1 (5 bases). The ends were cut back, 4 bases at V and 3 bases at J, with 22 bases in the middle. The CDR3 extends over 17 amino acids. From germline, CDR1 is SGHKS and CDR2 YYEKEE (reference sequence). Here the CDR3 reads CASSPGNPDGEDYGYTF. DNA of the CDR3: TGTGCCAGCAGCCCAGGGAACCCGGACGGTGAGGACTATGGCTACACCTTC. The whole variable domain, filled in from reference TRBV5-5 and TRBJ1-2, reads DAGVTQSPTHLIKTRGQQVTLRCSPISGHKSVSWYQQVLGQGPQFIFQYYEKEERGRGNFPDRFSARQFPNYSSELNVNALLLGDSALYLCASSPGNPDGEDYGYTFGSGTRLTVV.

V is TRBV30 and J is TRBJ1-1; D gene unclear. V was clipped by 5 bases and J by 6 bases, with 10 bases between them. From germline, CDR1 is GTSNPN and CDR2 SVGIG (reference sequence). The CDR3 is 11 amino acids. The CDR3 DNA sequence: TGTGCCTGGGTCCGCGGGGCTGAAGCTTTCTTT. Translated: CAWVRGAEAFF.

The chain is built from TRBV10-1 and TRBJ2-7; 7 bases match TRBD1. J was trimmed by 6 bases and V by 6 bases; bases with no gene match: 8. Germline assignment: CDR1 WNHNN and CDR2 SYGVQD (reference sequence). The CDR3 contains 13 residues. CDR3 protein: CASSGTGQSEQYF. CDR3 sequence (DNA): TGCGCCAGCAGCGGGACGGGACAGAGCGAGCAGTACTTC.

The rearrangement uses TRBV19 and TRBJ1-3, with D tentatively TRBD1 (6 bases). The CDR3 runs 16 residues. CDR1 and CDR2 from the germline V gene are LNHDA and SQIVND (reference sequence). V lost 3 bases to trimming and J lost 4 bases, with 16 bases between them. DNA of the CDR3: TGTGCCAGTAGTATCATCGGGGGCAAGAGGGGAAACACCATATATTTT. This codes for CASSIIGGKRGNTIYF.

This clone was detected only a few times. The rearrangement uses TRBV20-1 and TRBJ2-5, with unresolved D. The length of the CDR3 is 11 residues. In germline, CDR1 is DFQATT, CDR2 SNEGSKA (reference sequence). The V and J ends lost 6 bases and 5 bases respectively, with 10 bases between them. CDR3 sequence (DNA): TGCAGTGCACGACCGGAGGAGACCCAGTACTTC. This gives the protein CSARPEETQYF.

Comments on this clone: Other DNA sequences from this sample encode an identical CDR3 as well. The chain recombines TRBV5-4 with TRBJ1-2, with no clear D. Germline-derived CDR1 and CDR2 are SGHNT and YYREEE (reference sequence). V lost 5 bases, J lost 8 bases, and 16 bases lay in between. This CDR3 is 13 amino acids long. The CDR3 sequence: CASSRTDPSGYTF. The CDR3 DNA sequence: TGTGCCAGCAGTAGGACGGACCCGTCGGGCTACACCTTC.

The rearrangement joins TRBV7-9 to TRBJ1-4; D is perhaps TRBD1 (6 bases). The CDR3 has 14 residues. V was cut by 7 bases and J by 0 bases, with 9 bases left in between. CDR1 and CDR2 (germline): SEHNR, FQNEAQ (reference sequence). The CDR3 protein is CASMDSTTNEKLFF. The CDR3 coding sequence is TGTGCCAGCATGGACAGCACAACTAATGAAAAACTGTTTTTT.

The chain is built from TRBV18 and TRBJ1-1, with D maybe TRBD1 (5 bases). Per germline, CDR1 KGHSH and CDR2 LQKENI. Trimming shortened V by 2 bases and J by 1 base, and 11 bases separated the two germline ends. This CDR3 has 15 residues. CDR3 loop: CASSPIGGENTEAFF. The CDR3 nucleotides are TGTGCCAGCTCACCAATTGGGGGGGAGAACACTGAAGCTTTCTTT.

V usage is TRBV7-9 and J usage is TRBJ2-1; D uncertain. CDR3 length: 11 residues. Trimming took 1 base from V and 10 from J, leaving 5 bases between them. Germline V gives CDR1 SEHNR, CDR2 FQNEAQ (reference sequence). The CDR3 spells CASSLGQEQFF. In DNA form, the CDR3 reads TGTGCCAGCAGCTTAGGTCAAGAGCAGTTCTTC.

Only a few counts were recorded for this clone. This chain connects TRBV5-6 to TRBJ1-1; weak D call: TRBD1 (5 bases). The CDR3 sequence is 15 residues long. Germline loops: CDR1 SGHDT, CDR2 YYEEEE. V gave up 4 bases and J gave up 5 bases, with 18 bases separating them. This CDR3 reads CASSPRPGLGTEAFF. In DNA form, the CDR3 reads TGTGCCAGCAGCCCCCGACCGGGGCTTGGGACTGAAGCTTTCTTT.

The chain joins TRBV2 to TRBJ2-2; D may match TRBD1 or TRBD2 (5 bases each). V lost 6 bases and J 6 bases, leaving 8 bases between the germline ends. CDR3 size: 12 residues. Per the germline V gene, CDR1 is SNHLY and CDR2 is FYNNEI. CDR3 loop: CASRRGPGELFF. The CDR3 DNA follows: TGTGCCAGCAGGAGGGGTCCCGGGGAGCTGTTTTTT.

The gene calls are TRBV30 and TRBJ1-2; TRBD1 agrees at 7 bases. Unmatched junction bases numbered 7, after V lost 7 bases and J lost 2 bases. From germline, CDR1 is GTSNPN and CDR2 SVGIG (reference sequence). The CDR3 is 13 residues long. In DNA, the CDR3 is TGTGCCTCGGGGGGACAGTCAAACTATGGCTACACCTTC. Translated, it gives CASGGQSNYGYTF.

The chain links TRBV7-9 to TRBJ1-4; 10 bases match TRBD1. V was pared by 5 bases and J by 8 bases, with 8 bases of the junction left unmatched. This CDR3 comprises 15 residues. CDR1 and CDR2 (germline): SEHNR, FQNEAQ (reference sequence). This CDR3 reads CASSLPGTGVEKLFF. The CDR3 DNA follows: TGTGCCAGCAGCCTCCCCGGGACAGGGGTGGAAAAACTGTTTTTT.

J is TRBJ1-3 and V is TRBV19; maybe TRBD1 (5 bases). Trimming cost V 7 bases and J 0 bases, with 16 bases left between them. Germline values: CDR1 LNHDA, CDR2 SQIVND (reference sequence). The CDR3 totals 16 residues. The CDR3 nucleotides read TGTGCCAGTATCGGCCGGGGGACCCCCTCTGGAAACACCATATATTTT. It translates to CASIGRGTPSGNTIYF.

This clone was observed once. The CDR3 coding sequence is TGTGCCAGCAGCTCTCCAGGACAGGGCACCTATAATTCACCCCTCCACTTT. It is translated as CASSSPGQGTYNSPLHF. V is TRBV5-6 and J is TRBJ1-6; TRBD1 agrees at 8 bases. Germline V gene sequence: CDR1 SGHDT, CDR2 YYEEEE. The CDR3 consists of 17 residues. V was clipped by 3 bases and J by 2 bases; unmatched bases: 7.